The rows below give T cell receptor beta chains drawn from one sample of a study of cytomegalovirus exposure and HLA in healthy donors. Produced via immunoSEQ multiplex PCR; TCRdb's table is partial and in-frame only. The table shows around 120,000 clones, with over 70% occurring only once. The sample was PBMCs. The receptors come from a female donor in good health and CMV-seropositive. Both conserved end residues are part of each CDR3. D genes are given only for firm matches. Expanded clones are given a class, and other clones once, few, many or no size at all.

v_call: TRBV5-4
clone_size: .
j_call: TRBJ2-3
d_call: .
cdr3_aa: CASSPLQGGDTQYF
cdr3_nt: TGTGCCAGCAGCCCTTTACAGGGAGGGGATACGCAGTATTTT

v_call: TRBV29-1
clone_size: .
j_call: TRBJ1-1
d_call: .
cdr3_aa: CSDLGGKNTEAFF
cdr3_nt: TGCAGCGATCTTGGGGGGAAGAACACTGAAGCTTTCTTT

v_call: TRBV6-1
clone_size: .
j_call: TRBJ1-4
d_call: TRBD1
cdr3_aa: CASRGTGGYGEKLFF
cdr3_nt: TGTGCCAGCAGGGGGACAGGGGGTTACGGTGAAAAACTGTTTTTT

v_call: TRBV5-5
clone_size: .
j_call: TRBJ2-5
d_call: .
cdr3_aa: CASSLAPTSGETQYF
cdr3_nt: TGTGCCAGCAGCTTGGCACCTACTAGTGGGGAGACCCAGTACTTC

v_call: TRBV6-5
clone_size: few
j_call: TRBJ1-6
d_call: TRBD1
cdr3_aa: CASSFTGANLSLHF
cdr3_nt: TGTGCCAGCAGTTTCACAGGGGCTAATTTGTCCCTCCACTTT

v_call: TRBV25-1
clone_size: few
j_call: TRBJ1-4
d_call: .
cdr3_aa: CASSRQEEEEKLFF
cdr3_nt: TGTGCCAGCAGTAGACAGGAGGAGGAGGAAAAACTGTTTTTT

v_call: TRBV27
clone_size: few
j_call: TRBJ1-5
d_call: .
cdr3_aa: CASSPLTDHANSNQPQHF
cdr3_nt: TGTGCCAGCAGTCCGTTGACAGATCATGCTAATAGCAATCAGCCCCAGCATTTT

v_call: TRBV29-1
clone_size: once
j_call: TRBJ2-1
d_call: .
cdr3_aa: CSVDLLNEQFF
cdr3_nt: TGCAGCGTTGATCTTCTCAATGAGCAGTTCTTC

v_call: TRBV9
clone_size: once
j_call: TRBJ1-2
d_call: .
cdr3_aa: CASSVPRLAYGYTF
cdr3_nt: TGTGCCAGCAGCGTTCCACGCCTAGCCTATGGCTACACCTTC

v_call: TRBV2
clone_size: few
j_call: TRBJ1-1
d_call: .
cdr3_aa: CASTGLNAEAFF
cdr3_nt: TGTGCCAGCACAGGACTAAACGCTGAAGCTTTCTTT

v_call: TRBV18
clone_size: .
j_call: TRBJ1-1
d_call: .
cdr3_aa: CASSPYQQGMNTEAFF
cdr3_nt: TGTGCCAGCTCACCCTATCAACAGGGAATGAACACTGAAGCTTTCTTT

v_call: TRBV6-1
clone_size: .
j_call: TRBJ2-7
d_call: .
cdr3_aa: CASRPIQGGYEQYF
cdr3_nt: TGTGCCAGCAGGCCTATCCAGGGGGGCTACGAGCAGTACTTC

v_call: TRBV6-6
clone_size: few
j_call: TRBJ2-5
d_call: .
cdr3_aa: CASSHTGREETQYF
cdr3_nt: TGTGCCAGCAGCCACACAGGGCGCGAAGAGACCCAGTACTTC

v_call: TRBV2
clone_size: .
j_call: TRBJ2-5
d_call: .
cdr3_aa: CASSEAAAGETQYF
cdr3_nt: TGTGCCAGCAGTGAAGCAGCCGCGGGAGAGACCCAGTACTTC

v_call: TRBV10-3
clone_size: .
j_call: TRBJ2-5
d_call: .
cdr3_aa: CAISESRVETQYF
cdr3_nt: TGTGCCATCAGTGAGTCTCGAGTGGAGACCCAGTACTTC

v_call: TRBV2
clone_size: .
j_call: TRBJ2-5
d_call: TRBD1
cdr3_aa: CASTGTQGETQYF
cdr3_nt: TGTGCCAGCACCGGCACACAGGGGGAGACCCAGTACTTC

v_call: TRBV7-3
clone_size: .
j_call: TRBJ2-1
d_call: TRBD1
cdr3_aa: CASSLAGQGWNEQFF
cdr3_nt: TGTGCCAGCAGCTTAGCGGGACAGGGGTGGAATGAGCAGTTCTTC

v_call: TRBV6-6
clone_size: .
j_call: TRBJ1-2
d_call: .
cdr3_aa: CASSYSGSPYGYTF
cdr3_nt: TGTGCCAGCAGTTACTCGGGGAGCCCCTATGGCTACACCTTC

v_call: TRBV27
clone_size: .
j_call: TRBJ2-7
d_call: TRBD1
cdr3_aa: CASSLSRTGYEQYF
cdr3_nt: TGTGCCAGCAGTTTATCAAGGACAGGCTACGAGCAGTACTTC

v_call: TRBV6-5
clone_size: .
j_call: TRBJ1-3
d_call: TRBD1
cdr3_aa: CASSYTGQGAGNTIYF
cdr3_nt: TGTGCCAGCAGTTATACGGGACAGGGGGCTGGAAACACCATATATTTT

v_call: TRBV28
clone_size: .
j_call: TRBJ2-7
d_call: TRBD2
cdr3_aa: CASSPPPGSGGSYEQYF
cdr3_nt: TGTGCCAGCAGTCCCCCACCGGGGAGCGGGGGATCCTACGAGCAGTACTTC

v_call: TRBV7-9
clone_size: .
j_call: TRBJ1-2
d_call: TRBD1
cdr3_aa: CASSPRQGLYGYTF
cdr3_nt: TGTGCCAGCAGCCCAAGACAGGGTCTCTATGGCTACACCTTC

v_call: TRBV7-2
clone_size: .
j_call: TRBJ1-5
d_call: .
cdr3_aa: CASSLVGGRGYSNQPQHF
cdr3_nt: TGTGCCAGCAGCTTAGTGGGTGGTCGGGGTTATAGCAATCAGCCCCAGCATTTT

v_call: TRBV27
clone_size: once
j_call: TRBJ1-2
d_call: TRBD1
cdr3_aa: CASRGDRAYGYTF
cdr3_nt: TGTGCCAGCAGGGGGGACAGGGCCTATGGCTACACCTTC

v_call: TRBV7-2
clone_size: .
j_call: TRBJ1-2
d_call: TRBD1
cdr3_aa: CASSFGDRAGYTF
cdr3_nt: TGTGCCAGCAGCTTCGGGGACAGGGCTGGCTACACCTTC

v_call: TRBV6-5
clone_size: few
j_call: TRBJ1-4
d_call: .
cdr3_aa: CASSLNRAPLNEKLFF
cdr3_nt: TGTGCCAGCAGTTTAAATCGCGCTCCACTTAATGAAAAACTGTTTTTT

v_call: TRBV5-6
clone_size: .
j_call: TRBJ1-2
d_call: TRBD1
cdr3_aa: CASSLDRGQGGYGYTF
cdr3_nt: TGTGCCAGCAGCTTGGACCGGGGACAGGGGGGCTATGGCTACACCTTC

v_call: TRBV4-3
clone_size: .
j_call: TRBJ2-5
d_call: TRBD2
cdr3_aa: CASSQHSGVGGETQYF
cdr3_nt: TGCGCCAGCAGCCAACATAGCGGGGTGGGTGGAGAGACCCAGTACTTC

v_call: TRBV2
clone_size: .
j_call: TRBJ1-6
d_call: .
cdr3_aa: CASSEESLTTNIGSPLHF
cdr3_nt: TGTGCCAGCAGTGAAGAATCTTTAACCACTAACATCGGTTCACCCCTCCACTTT

v_call: TRBV7-3
clone_size: few
j_call: TRBJ2-2
d_call: .
cdr3_aa: CASSPSGGAGELFF
cdr3_nt: TGTGCCAGCAGCCCTTCGGGTGGCGCCGGGGAGCTGTTTTTT

v_call: TRBV27
clone_size: .
j_call: TRBJ2-3
d_call: TRBD2
cdr3_aa: CASSLGGRSTDTQYF
cdr3_nt: TGTGCCAGCAGCCTGGGGGGGAGAAGCACAGATACGCAGTATTTT

v_call: TRBV5-8
clone_size: .
j_call: TRBJ1-5
d_call: .
cdr3_aa: CASSGDRNNQPQHF
cdr3_nt: TGTGCCAGCAGCGGTGACAGGAATAATCAGCCCCAGCATTTT

v_call: TRBV19
clone_size: .
j_call: TRBJ2-1
d_call: TRBD2
cdr3_aa: CASSIAGGPNEQFF
cdr3_nt: TGTGCCAGTAGTATAGCGGGGGGACCAAATGAGCAGTTCTTC

v_call: TRBV6-5
clone_size: .
j_call: TRBJ1-4
d_call: .
cdr3_aa: CASKTGFNEKLFF
cdr3_nt: TGTGCCAGCAAGACAGGATTTAATGAAAAACTGTTTTTT

v_call: TRBV27
clone_size: .
j_call: TRBJ1-2
d_call: .
cdr3_aa: CASSLSGSGGYTF
cdr3_nt: TGTGCCAGCAGTTTATCAGGGAGTGGTGGCTACACCTTC

v_call: TRBV30
clone_size: .
j_call: TRBJ1-3
d_call: .
cdr3_aa: CAWSGTGLSGNTIYF
cdr3_nt: TGTGCCTGGAGTGGAACGGGACTTTCTGGAAACACCATATATTTT

v_call: TRBV30
clone_size: few
j_call: TRBJ1-5
d_call: .
cdr3_aa: CAWSRGDNQPQHF
cdr3_nt: TGTGCCTGGAGTCGCGGGGACAATCAGCCCCAGCATTTT

v_call: TRBV6-5
clone_size: .
j_call: TRBJ1-6
d_call: TRBD1
cdr3_aa: CASSSRTGVGNSPLHF
cdr3_nt: TGTGCCAGCAGTTCACGGACAGGGGTTGGGAATTCACCCCTCCACTTT

v_call: TRBV5-1
clone_size: .
j_call: TRBJ1-6
d_call: .
cdr3_aa: CASSLWVASPDSPLHF
cdr3_nt: TGCGCCAGCAGCTTGTGGGTGGCTAGCCCTGATTCACCCCTCCACTTT

v_call: TRBV7-9
clone_size: .
j_call: TRBJ2-7
d_call: .
cdr3_aa: CASSSQSTYEQYF
cdr3_nt: TGTGCCAGCAGCTCCCAATCTACCTACGAGCAGTACTTC

v_call: TRBV27
clone_size: .
j_call: TRBJ1-4
d_call: .
cdr3_aa: CASSSPLRGNEKLFF
cdr3_nt: TGTGCCAGCAGTTCCCCCTTAAGGGGAAATGAAAAACTGTTTTTT

v_call: TRBV6-5
clone_size: few
j_call: TRBJ1-2
d_call: .
cdr3_aa: CASIHSLYGYTF
cdr3_nt: TGTGCCAGCATTCACAGCCTATATGGCTACACCTTC

v_call: TRBV7-9
clone_size: .
j_call: TRBJ1-1
d_call: .
cdr3_aa: CASSSLGGGRTEAFF
cdr3_nt: TGTGCCAGCAGCTCCCTAGGGGGGGGGAGAACTGAAGCTTTCTTT

v_call: TRBV19
clone_size: .
j_call: TRBJ1-1
d_call: .
cdr3_aa: CASRQVNTEAFF
cdr3_nt: TGTGCCAGTCGACAGGTGAACACTGAAGCTTTCTTT

v_call: TRBV5-1
clone_size: .
j_call: TRBJ2-5
d_call: .
cdr3_aa: CASSLAVTAQETQYF
cdr3_nt: TGCGCCAGCAGCTTGGCCGTGACAGCCCAAGAGACCCAGTACTTC

v_call: TRBV30
clone_size: .
j_call: TRBJ1-1
d_call: .
cdr3_aa: CAWSRQLNTEAFF
cdr3_nt: TGTGCCTGGAGCCGACAGTTGAACACTGAAGCTTTCTTT

v_call: TRBV29-1
clone_size: .
j_call: TRBJ2-7
d_call: .
cdr3_aa: CSARESSSYEQYF
cdr3_nt: TGCAGCGCGAGAGAGTCAAGCTCCTACGAGCAGTACTTC

v_call: TRBV25-1
clone_size: .
j_call: TRBJ1-2
d_call: .
cdr3_aa: CATQTGYGYTF
cdr3_nt: TGTGCCACCCAGACAGGCTATGGCTACACCTTC

v_call: TRBV7-2
clone_size: .
j_call: TRBJ2-2
d_call: .
cdr3_aa: CASSFPSGTNTGELFF
cdr3_nt: TGTGCCAGCAGCTTTCCTTCGGGGACGAACACCGGGGAGCTGTTTTTT

v_call: TRBV5-1
clone_size: .
j_call: TRBJ2-7
d_call: .
cdr3_aa: CASSFDSSALPYEQYF
cdr3_nt: TGCGCCAGCAGCTTTGATTCTAGCGCTCTACCCTACGAGCAGTACTTC

v_call: TRBV7-3
clone_size: .
j_call: TRBJ1-2
d_call: TRBD1
cdr3_aa: CASSLIGLRTGYHYGYTF
cdr3_nt: TGTGCCAGCAGCTTAATCGGGCTTAGGACAGGGTATCACTATGGCTACACCTTC

v_call: TRBV10-3
clone_size: .
j_call: TRBJ1-1
d_call: TRBD1
cdr3_aa: CAISDAVTGTYEAFF
cdr3_nt: TGTGCCATCAGTGACGCCGTGACAGGGACGTATGAAGCTTTCTTT

v_call: TRBV27
clone_size: .
j_call: TRBJ1-1
d_call: .
cdr3_aa: CASSSIVRNTEAFF
cdr3_nt: TGTGCCAGCAGTTCGATAGTTAGGAACACTGAAGCTTTCTTT

v_call: TRBV1
clone_size: .
j_call: TRBJ1-6
d_call: .
cdr3_aa: CTSSKYGNSPLHF
cdr3_nt: TGCACCAGCAGCAAATACGGGAATTCACCCCTCCACTTT

v_call: TRBV27
clone_size: .
j_call: TRBJ1-4
d_call: TRBD1
cdr3_aa: CASSPRTGRREKLFF
cdr3_nt: TGTGCCAGCAGTCCCCGGACAGGGAGGAGGGAAAAACTGTTTTTT

v_call: TRBV4-3
clone_size: .
j_call: TRBJ1-1
d_call: .
cdr3_aa: CASSLLGVTEAFF
cdr3_nt: TGCGCCAGCAGCCTCCTCGGGGTCACTGAAGCTTTCTTT

v_call: TRBV7-2
clone_size: once
j_call: TRBJ2-1
d_call: TRBD2
cdr3_aa: CASSLASGSSYNEQFF
cdr3_nt: TGTGCCAGCAGCTTAGCGAGCGGGAGCTCCTACAATGAGCAGTTCTTC

v_call: TRBV2
clone_size: .
j_call: TRBJ2-5
d_call: TRBD1
cdr3_aa: CASREFLMRDRGRETQYF
cdr3_nt: TGTGCCAGCAGGGAGTTCCTCATGAGGGACAGGGGGCGGGAGACCCAGTACTTC